The 2 T cell receptor beta chains listed next were all sequenced from one sample in a study of T cell changes during pregnancy in multiple sclerosis (dated by TCRdb to the late 2010s). The library was produced with the immunoSEQ multiplex PCR assay. Here the immuneACCESS table is served through TCRdb, limited to in-frame sequences with V and J called. Missing clones are a known gap in these copies; in checked studies unresolved V genes cover under half, and the rest lacks a known reason. The sample yields more than 70,000 clones; around 93% were counted once. The ten largest clones capture roughly 0.91% of the sample. Here the sequenced sample was peripheral blood, taken before pregnancy. The receptors were gathered from a female donor with multiple sclerosis, enrolled in a pregnancy study.

The V call is TRBV30, the J call TRBJ2-1; 8 bases match TRBD2. Germline-derived CDR1 and CDR2 are GTSNPN and SVGIG (reference sequence). There are 14 residues in the CDR3. Losses at the gene ends were 8 bases for V and 6 bases for J; bases not matched to a gene: 12. This chain's CDR3 is CAGRLAGDANEQFF. For the CDR3, the DNA is TGTGCCGGCCGTCTAGCGGGCGACGCCAATGAGCAGTTCTTC.

This chain links TRBV4-1 with TRBJ2-3, with D perhaps matching TRBD2 (6 bases). Trimming shortened V by 4 bases and J by 5 bases, and 19 bases separated the two germline ends. The germline CDR1 and CDR2 sequences are MGHRA and YSYEKL. The CDR3 totals 16 residues. The CDR3 coding sequence is TGCGCCAGCAGCCGACCTTTAGGAGGGGCGGAAGATACGCAGTATTTT. It encodes CASSRPLGGAEDTQYF.